This is a list of T cell receptor beta chains from one sample in a study of T cells in Graves' hyperthyroidism and ophthalmopathy. One entry per CDR3 protein results from TCRdb running MiXCR on the multiplex PCR reads. Of about half a million distinct CDR3 sequences in the sample, about 24% were seen once. The specimen was blood. All receptors come from a woman younger than 45 with Graves' ophthalmopathy. The CDR3 runs from the conserved cysteine through the conserved F or W.

j_gene | v_gene | CDR3aa
TRBJ1-3 | TRBV7-6 | CASSLLTGSGNTIYF
TRBJ2-7 | TRBV24-1 | CATSDPDRGSYEQYF
TRBJ2-7 | TRBV24-1 | CATSSGALGYEQYF
TRBJ1-2 | TRBV6-1 | CASSRTGVGYTF
TRBJ1-5 | TRBV20-1 | CSAWEGGNNQPQHF
TRBJ2-5 | TRBV6-1 | CASRRGSGETQYF
TRBJ1-5 | TRBV30 | CAWSVGQYQPQHF
TRBJ1-2 | TRBV18 | CVSSPPGGLGYTF
TRBJ2-7 | TRBV12-3/TRBV12-4 | CASSFLGGSTYEQYF
TRBJ2-7 | TRBV6-2/TRBV6-3 | CASSGGHFSLEQYF
TRBJ1-1 | TRBV11-2 | CASRLEPGTNTEAFF
TRBJ2-5 | TRBV6-1 | CASTPGPGKETQYF
TRBJ1-1 | TRBV7-9 | CASSLSQAEAFF
TRBJ1-5 | TRBV28 | CASSLGARRVSNQPQHF
TRBJ2-5 | TRBV2 | CASRPLAGGPSGTQYF
TRBJ2-7 | TRBV6-1 | CASSPLAGGGQDEQYF
TRBJ1-2 | TRBV11-2 | CASSFRTGTGGYMGYGYTF
TRBJ2-7 | TRBV28 | CASSLQRGTIYEQYF
TRBJ2-7 | TRBV7-9 | CASSPPMGAEQYF
TRBJ2-5 | TRBV2 | CASSFMEGGRQETQYF
TRBJ2-7 | TRBV29-1 | CSARTGNEQYF
TRBJ1-2 | TRBV4-1 | CASSHLQGSAYGYTF